Below, 9 T cell receptor beta chains from the same sample are listed, as sequenced in a study of T cells after yellow fever vaccination. TCRdb called the 5' RACE reads again in MiXCR, with one record for every CDR3 protein. This repertoire shows hundreds of thousands of distinct CDR3 sequences, around 4% found once; its top ten account for roughly a quarter. The sequenced sample was PBMCs, obtained on the day of the yellow fever booster vaccination. Receptors were obtained from a man younger than 30 who received the YFV17D yellow fever vaccine.

The V gene is TRBV12-3 or TRBV12-4, the J gene TRBJ1-2, with D perhaps matching TRBD1 (6 bases). Trimming left V 3 bases short and J 6 bases short, with 14 bases between. CDR3 length equals 14 residues. This chain's CDR3 is CASSFVGGGDGYTF. The CDR3, as DNA: TGTGCCAGCAGTTTTGTAGGGGGTGGGGATGGCTACACCTTC.

This rearrangement joins TRBV12-2 to TRBJ1-2; TRBD1 is the table's D call and was not checked against the DNA. TRBV12-2 is termed a pseudogene. This CDR3 has 15 residues. The CDR3 DNA sequence: TGTGCAAGTCGCTTAGACCGGGACAGGGGGCTTGGCTACACCTTC. The encoded protein is CASRLDRDRGLGYTF.

Ten or more counts support this clonotype. This chain connects TRBV7-2 to TRBJ1-2; D call uncertain. There are 13 residues in the CDR3. The V end lost 8 bases, the J end lost 3 bases, and 13 bases lay between the germline ends. The germline V gene has CDR1 SGHTA and CDR2 FQGNSA. The CDR3 coding sequence is TGTGCCAGCTCGACAATGCCGGACTATGGCTACACCTTC. Protein: CASSTMPDYGYTF.

The rearrangement links TRBV6-2 or TRBV6-3 to TRBJ2-7; D is uncertain. Germline CDR1 reads MNHEY; CDR2 reads SVGEGT. This CDR3 is built from 15 residues. V shed 0 bases and J shed 8 bases, with 17 bases lying between them. CDR3: CASSYSPEGSGKQYV. In nucleotides, the CDR3 is TGTGCCAGCAGTTACTCCCCGGAAGGGTCTGGAAAGCAGTACGTC.

The table lists this clonotype with a few counts. This chain joins TRBV19 and TRBJ2-6, with TRBD2 as a possible D gene (6 bases). Germline lookup yields CDR1 LNHDA and CDR2 SQIVND (reference sequence). This CDR3 is 14 amino acids long. V dropped 4 bases and J dropped 2 bases, with 6 bases sitting between them. The CDR3 bases are TGTGCCAGTAGTAGGGGGGCTGGGGCCAACGTCCTGACTTTC. This codes for CASSRGAGANVLTF. The full variable domain, with the rest looked up from reference TRBV19 and TRBJ2-6, is DGGITQSPKYLFRKEGQNVTLSCEQNLNHDAMYWYRQDPGQGLRLIYYSQIVNDFQKGDIAEGYSVSREKKESFPLTVTSAQKNPTAFYLCASSRGAGANVLTFGAGSRLTVL.

The chain couples TRBV25-1 to TRBJ2-5, with 7 positions matching TRBD2. The CDR3 is made up of 15 amino acids. In germline, CDR1 is MGHDK, CDR2 SYGVNS. With 2 bases clipped from V and 4 bases from J, the junction kept 7 bases outside the gene matches. DNA for the CDR3: TGTGCCAGCAGTGAAGTTGCGGGGGTTTTAGAGACCCAGTACTTC. The encoded protein is CASSEVAGVLETQYF.

This clonotype was picked up many times. The chain links TRBV6-5 to TRBJ1-1; 8 bases align to TRBD1. The CDR3 runs 13 residues. From germline, CDR1 is MNHEY and CDR2 SVGAGI. Unmatched junction bases numbered 4, after V lost 8 bases and J lost 2 bases. This CDR3 is CASGDRPNTEAFF. The DNA for the CDR3 is TGTGCCAGCGGGGACAGGCCAAACACTGAAGCTTTCTTT.

V gene TRBV12-3 or TRBV12-4 combines with J gene TRBJ2-5; no firm D call. The V end was cut by 4 bases, the J end by 7 bases, with 19 bases between. This CDR3 is 15 amino acids long. The CDR3 DNA is TGTGCCAGCAGTTATAGACTTGACGCCGAAGGGACCCAGTACTTC. This encodes CASSYRLDAEGTQYF.

This clonotype was seen at least ten times. This sequence joins TRBV6-5 and TRBJ2-4, with a possible D match to TRBD2 (6 bases). The CDR3 spans 15 residues. V was shortened by 2 bases and J by 9 bases, with 17 bases between the two germline ends. Germline V gene sequence: CDR1 MNHEY, CDR2 SVGAGI. CDR3 nucleotide sequence: TGTGCCAGCAGTTACGGGGGTCCCACCGGGAGCATTCAGTACTTC. It specifies CASSYGGPTGSIQYF.